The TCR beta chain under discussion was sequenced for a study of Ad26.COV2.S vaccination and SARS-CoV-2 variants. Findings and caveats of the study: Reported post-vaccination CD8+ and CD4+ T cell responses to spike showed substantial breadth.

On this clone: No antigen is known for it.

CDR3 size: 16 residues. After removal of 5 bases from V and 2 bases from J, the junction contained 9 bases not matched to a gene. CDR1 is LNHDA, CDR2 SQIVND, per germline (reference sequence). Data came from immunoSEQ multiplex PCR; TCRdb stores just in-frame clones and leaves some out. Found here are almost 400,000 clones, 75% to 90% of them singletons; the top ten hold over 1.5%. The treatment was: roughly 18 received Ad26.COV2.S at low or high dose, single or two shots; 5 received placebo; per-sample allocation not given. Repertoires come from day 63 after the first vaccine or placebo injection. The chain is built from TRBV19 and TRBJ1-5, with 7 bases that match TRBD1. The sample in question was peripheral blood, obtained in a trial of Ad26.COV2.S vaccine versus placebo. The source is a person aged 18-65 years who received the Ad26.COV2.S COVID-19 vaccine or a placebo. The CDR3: CASSFRTGHGNQPQHF. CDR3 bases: TGTGCCAGTAGTTTCCGGACAGGCCATGGCAATCAGCCCCAGCATTTT.